This T cell receptor (beta chain) was obtained from a study of identical twins. The study's findings and limits: Excess twin sharing in beta out-of-frame sequences was weaker.

This clonotype was recorded a few times. Its antigen is unidentified. MiXCR was run by TCRdb on the 5' RACE reads, yielding one entry per CDR3 protein. The profile shows hundreds of thousands of distinct CDR3 sequences, around 8.6% of them singletons. This same sample was also taken into another study, of yellow fever vaccine responses in identical twins.

The receptor's source is a woman younger than 30 in good health. Source material: PBMCs.

The CDR3 sequence: CAISEPTSGGPAQYF. DNA for the CDR3: TGTGCCATCAGTGAGCCAACTAGCGGTGGGCCGGCCCAGTACTTC. This chain uses TRBV10-3 with TRBJ2-5; 8 bases align to TRBD2. The CDR3 length is 15 residues. Germline trimming cut 2 bases from V and 9 bases from J; bases unmatched to any gene: 11. From germline, CDR1 is ENHRY and CDR2 SYGVKD.